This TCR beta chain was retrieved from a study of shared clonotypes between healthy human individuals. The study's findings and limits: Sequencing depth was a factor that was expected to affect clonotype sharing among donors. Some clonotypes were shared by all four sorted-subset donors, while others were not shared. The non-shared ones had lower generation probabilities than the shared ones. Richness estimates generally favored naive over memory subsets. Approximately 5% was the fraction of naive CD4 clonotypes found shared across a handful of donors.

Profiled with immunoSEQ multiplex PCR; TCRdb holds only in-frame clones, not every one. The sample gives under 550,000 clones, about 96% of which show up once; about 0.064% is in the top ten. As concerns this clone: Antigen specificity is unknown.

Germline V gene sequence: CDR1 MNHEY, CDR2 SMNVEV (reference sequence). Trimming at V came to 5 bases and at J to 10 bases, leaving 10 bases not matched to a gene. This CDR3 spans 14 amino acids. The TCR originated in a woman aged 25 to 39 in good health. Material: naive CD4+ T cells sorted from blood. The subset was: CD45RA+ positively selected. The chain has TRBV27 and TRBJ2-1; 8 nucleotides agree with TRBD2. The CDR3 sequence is CASSTGLARAEQFF. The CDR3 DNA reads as TGTGCCAGCAGTACCGGACTAGCTAGAGCCGAGCAGTTCTTC.